The 14 T cell receptor beta chains reported below all come from one sample, sequenced in a study of T cell changes during pregnancy in multiple sclerosis. Produced via immunoSEQ multiplex PCR; TCRdb's table is partial and in-frame only. The data contain some 40,000 clones, around 90% of them singletons. The input for sequencing was CD4+ T cells from peripheral blood mononuclear cells, taken before pregnancy. These receptors were collected from a female donor with multiple sclerosis, enrolled in a pregnancy study.

V is TRBV28 and J is TRBJ1-2; tentatively, D is TRBD1 (5 bases). V gave up 6 bases and J gave up 2 bases, with 19 bases separating them. From germline, CDR1 is MDHEN and CDR2 SYDVKM. The CDR3 consists of 16 residues. CDR3 sequence reads: CASSPAGGGSNYGYTF. CDR3 DNA sequence: TGTGCCAGCAGCCCCGCTGGGGGGGGGTCAAACTATGGCTACACCTTC.

Within the sample, this clone is medium-sized. The rearrangement links TRBV30 to TRBJ1-1; unclear D gene. The V and J ends lost 3 bases and 7 bases respectively, with 9 bases between them. CDR1 and CDR2 (germline): GTSNPN, SVGIG (reference sequence). The length of the CDR3 is 11 residues. CDR3 in amino acids: CAWSWENEAFF. As DNA, the CDR3 is TGTGCCTGGAGCTGGGAGAATGAAGCTTTCTTT.

The V gene is TRBV25-1, the J gene TRBJ2-7; 7 positions agree with TRBD1. V lost 4 bases to trimming and J lost 3 bases; unmatched junction nucleotides: 3. The germline CDR1 and CDR2 sequences are MGHDK and SYGVNS. CDR3 length: 13 residues. CDR3 protein: CASSATGLYEQYF. The CDR3 DNA is TGTGCCAGCAGTGCGACAGGGCTCTACGAGCAGTACTTC.

The gene calls are TRBV5-3 and TRBJ1-4, with TRBD1 as a possible D gene (5 bases). TRBV5-3 is annotated as an ORF whose role is uncertain. The CDR3 has 12 amino acids. V shed 8 bases and J shed 6 bases, with 11 bases lying between them. CDR3 coding DNA: TGTGCCAGTCCAGGGTTAGATGAAAAACTGTTTTTT. The encoded protein is CASPGLDEKLFF.

J is TRBJ1-5 and V is TRBV2; the D gene is possibly TRBD1 (6 bases). The CDR3 is 14 amino acids. Trimming left V 6 bases short and J 4 bases short, with 13 bases between. CDR1 is SNHLY and CDR2 is FYNNEI in the germline V gene. The CDR3 coding sequence is TGTGCCAGCAGGGGGGACAACTGGAATCAGCCCCAGCATTTT. This gives the protein CASRGDNWNQPQHF. Full variable domain (remainder filled in from reference TRBV2 and TRBJ1-5): EPEVTQTPSHQVTQMGQEVILRCVPISNHLYFYWYRQILGQKVEFLVSFYNNEISEKSEIFDDQFSVERPDGSNFTLKIRSTKLEDSAMYFCASRGDNWNQPQHFGDGTRLSIL.

V gene TRBV10-2 combines with J gene TRBJ2-3, with 10 positions matching TRBD2. Unmatched junction bases numbered 5, after V lost 3 bases and J lost 5 bases. This CDR3 region has 15 residues. Germline V gives CDR1 WSHSY, CDR2 SAAADI. In nucleotides, the CDR3 is TGCGCCAGCAGTGATGCGGTAGCGGGGGGAGATACGCAGTATTTT. It specifies CASSDAVAGGDTQYF.

The rearrangement links TRBV7-2 to TRBJ1-1; D might be TRBD1 (6 bases). The germline V gene has CDR1 SGHTA and CDR2 FQGNSA. V was trimmed by 1 base and J by 7 bases, leaving 13 bases between them. CDR3 length: 14 residues. The CDR3 reads CASSLGAGQIEAFF. The CDR3 nucleotides read TGTGCCAGCAGCTTAGGGGCAGGACAGATTGAAGCTTTCTTT.

The V gene is TRBV11-2, the J gene TRBJ2-1; possibly TRBD1 for D (6 bases). The germline V and J ends were trimmed by 4 bases and 10 bases, with 11 bases remaining between them. Looked up from germline, CDR1 is SGHAT and CDR2 is FQNNGV. The CDR3 has 12 residues. CDR3 protein: CASSYLGTEQFF. DNA of the CDR3: TGTGCCAGCAGCTACCTGGGGACAGAGCAGTTCTTC.

The CDR3 loop reads CASSRDRNTGELFF. CDR3 coding DNA: TGCGCCAGCAGCAGAGACAGGAACACCGGGGAGCTGTTTTTT. This sequence joins TRBV5-1 and TRBJ2-2, with D possibly matching TRBD1 (5 bases). This CDR3 is 14 amino acids long. Germline lookup yields CDR1 SGHRS and CDR2 YFSETQ. V lost 4 bases and J lost 1, with 8 bases in between.

The J gene is TRBJ1-2, the V gene TRBV29-1; 7 nucleotides agree with TRBD1. Trimming took 6 bases from V and 4 from J; bases not matched to a gene: 5. The CDR3 has 12 amino acids. Germline CDR1 is SQVTM and CDR2 is ANQGSEA. The CDR3: CSVGDSSYGYTF. The CDR3, as DNA: TGCAGCGTGGGGGACAGTAGCTATGGCTACACCTTC.

This clone has just one count. The V and J genes are TRBV10-1 and TRBJ1-2; TRBD1 matches 7 bases. Germline V gene data show CDR1 as WNHNN and CDR2 as SYGVQD (reference sequence). Losses at the gene ends were 6 bases for V and 4 bases for J; bases not matched to a gene: 5. The CDR3 is 13 residues long. In nucleotides, the CDR3 is TGCGCCAGCAGCAAGGGACAGCCCTATGGCTACACCTTC. Translating gives CASSKGQPYGYTF.

The chain has TRBV7-2 and TRBJ1-2; tentatively, D is TRBD1 (5 bases). Germline V gene sequence: CDR1 SGHTA, CDR2 FQGNSA. The CDR3 is made up of 13 amino acids. V shed 1 base and J shed 7 bases, with 10 bases lying between them. The CDR3 protein is CASSLGQLLGYTF. In nucleotides, the CDR3 is TGTGCCAGCAGCTTAGGACAGCTACTTGGCTACACCTTC.

This clone is a singleton in its sample. The V and J genes are TRBV5-6 and TRBJ1-3; D possibly corresponds to TRBD1 (5 bases). Per the germline V gene, CDR1 is SGHDT and CDR2 is YYEEEE. The V end was cut by 7 bases, the J end by 2 bases, with 19 bases between. The CDR3 is 16 residues long. CDR3 coding DNA: TGTGCCAGCGGACAAACTCAGGGAATGGCTGGAAACACCATATATTTT. Translation gives CASGQTQGMAGNTIYF.

The CDR3 here is CASSLGVAGGPTDTQYF. The CDR3 region has the DNA TGCGCCAGCAGCTTGGGGGTAGCGGGGGGGCCAACCGATACGCAGTATTTT. This chain uses TRBV5-1 with TRBJ2-3; 11 bases map to TRBD2. Germline-derived CDR1 and CDR2 are SGHRS and YFSETQ. J was trimmed by 6 bases and V by 0 bases; bases with no gene match: 9. The CDR3 runs to 17 residues.